Presented here are 21 T cell receptor beta chains from one specimen sequenced in a study of OX40 agonist ivuxolimab in advanced cancers. The protocol was immunoSEQ multiplex PCR, while the TCRdb copy is restricted to in-frame clones and leaves out a portion. The table lists under 100,000 clones, roughly 90% of them singletons. The sample was CD4+ or CD8+ T cells sorted from blood, taken in a trial of the OX40 agonist ivuxolimab. The receptors stem from an adult with an advanced solid tumor such as melanoma, head and neck, liver or kidney cancer.

This CDR3 reads CASSLVAGNYNEQFF. CDR3 DNA sequence: TGTGCCAGCAGCTTAGTTGCGGGAAACTACAATGAGCAGTTCTTC. The chain carries TRBV7-2 and TRBJ2-1, with D perhaps TRBD2 (6 bases). V was cut by 1 base and J by 3 bases, with 10 bases left in between. The CDR3 is made up of 15 amino acids. From germline, CDR1 is SGHTA and CDR2 FQGNSA.

This chain connects TRBV28 to TRBJ1-2; 8 bases agree with TRBD1. The junction had 11 bases not matched to a gene; V was cut back by 6 bases and J by 8 bases. The CDR3 is 14 residues long. Germline loops: CDR1 MDHEN, CDR2 SYDVKM. The CDR3 sequence: CASRSPDRAGGYTF. The CDR3 nucleotides read TGTGCCAGCAGATCTCCGGACAGGGCGGGAGGCTACACCTTC.

The chain joins TRBV5-1 to TRBJ2-7; 10 nucleotides align to TRBD1. Germline trimming cut 4 bases from V and 2 bases from J; bases unmatched to any gene: 6. Germline V gives CDR1 SGHRS, CDR2 YFSETQ. The CDR3 is 15 residues long. The CDR3 DNA follows: TGCGCCAGCAGCCAGCTGACAGGGGGCCCCTACGAGCAGTACTTC. Translating it yields CASSQLTGGPYEQYF.

The V and J genes are TRBV10-3 and TRBJ2-1; D uncertain. The CDR3 runs 15 residues. V lost 5 bases, J lost 5 bases, and 16 bases lay in between. Germline CDR1 is ENHRY and CDR2 is SYGVKD. The CDR3 bases are TGTGCCATCAGTTCTTTGGCAGAGTTGGACAATGAGCAGTTCTTC. This encodes CAISSLAELDNEQFF.

The CDR3 reads CATLAGVTSYNEQFF. The CDR3 coding sequence is TGTGCCACCCTAGCGGGAGTGACCTCCTACAATGAGCAGTTCTTC. This chain links TRBV19 with TRBJ2-1; the match to TRBD2 covers 10 bases. V gave up 10 bases and J gave up 0 bases; unmatched junction bases: 6. Germline CDR1 and CDR2: LNHDA and SQIVND (reference sequence). The length of the CDR3 is 15 residues.

This clone occurred once. The chain links TRBV4-2 to TRBJ2-7, with TRBD2 matching 8 bases. The trim removed 4 bases at V and 6 bases at J, leaving 8 bases unmatched. This CDR3 is built from 14 residues. The V gene's germline CDR1 is LGHNA and CDR2 YNFKEQ. CDR3 protein: CASSRGLASGEQYF. CDR3 DNA sequence: TGTGCCAGCAGCCGTGGACTAGCTAGTGGCGAGCAGTACTTC.

In its sample, this clone was seen a few times. The chain combines TRBV4-1 with TRBJ2-1, with TRBD2 matching 12 bases. This CDR3 contains 15 residues. The germline gives CDR1 MGHRA, CDR2 YSYEKL. Trimming took 1 base from V and 7 from J; bases not matched to a gene: 2. CDR3 loop: CASSQGLAGANEQFF. DNA of the CDR3: TGCGCCAGCAGCCAAGGACTAGCGGGAGCGAATGAGCAGTTCTTC.

The genes are TRBV5-1 and TRBJ2-3; 8 bases are shared with TRBD1. The CDR3 spans 15 residues. Germline V gene lookup returns CDR1 SGHRS and CDR2 YFSETQ. With 3 bases clipped from V and 0 bases from J, the junction kept 3 bases outside the gene matches. The CDR3 here is CASSSRTGSTDTQYF. The DNA for the CDR3 is TGCGCCAGCAGCTCGCGGACAGGGAGCACAGATACGCAGTATTTT.

V is TRBV30 and J is TRBJ2-1; no clear D. The CDR3 totals 10 residues. V lost 5 bases, J lost 5 bases, and 4 bases lay in between. Germline assignment: CDR1 GTSNPN and CDR2 SVGIG (reference sequence). The CDR3 reads CAWAHNEQFF. The CDR3 DNA reads TGTGCCTGGGCCCACAATGAGCAGTTCTTC.

The chain recombines TRBV7-5 with TRBJ2-5. TRBV7-5 corresponds to a pseudogene. The CDR3 is 19 residues long. CDR3 sequence reads: CARSLTGGGHLGRLETQYF. DNA of the CDR3: TGTGCCAGAAGCTTAACCGGGGGCGGGCACCTAGGGCGTTTAGAGACCCAGTACTTC.

The rearrangement uses TRBV5-8 and TRBJ2-5, with TRBD2 matching over 10 bases. The length of the CDR3 is 16 residues. Germline CDR1 is SGHTS and CDR2 is YDEGEE. Losses at the gene ends were 2 bases for V and 5 bases for J; bases not matched to a gene: 9. Here the CDR3 reads CASSFRLAGGGETQYF. The CDR3 nucleotides read TGTGCCAGCAGCTTCCGACTAGCGGGCGGGGGGGAGACCCAGTACTTC.

The V call is TRBV6-1, the J call TRBJ1-3; D gene ambiguous. The CDR3 length is 14 residues. The V gene's germline CDR1 is MNHNS and CDR2 SASEGT. The V end was cut by 11 bases, the J end by 4 bases, with 18 bases between. The CDR3 bases are TGTGCCGCCACTCCCGGTCGGGCCGGAAACACCATATATTTT. Encoded protein: CAATPGRAGNTIYF.

This sequence joins TRBV25-1 and TRBJ1-2, with a possible D match to TRBD1 (6 bases). CDR3 size: 14 residues. Trimming removed 0 bases from V and 4 bases from J, with 9 bases in between. CDR1 and CDR2 from the germline V gene are MGHDK and SYGVNS. The CDR3 DNA reads as TGTGCCAGCAGTGAATATGGACAGATCTATGGCTACACCTTC. This gives the protein CASSEYGQIYGYTF.

The V gene is TRBV30, the J gene TRBJ1-5; D gene unclear. The V and J ends lost 1 base and 4 bases respectively, with 11 bases between them. CDR1 GTSNPN and CDR2 SVGIG come from the germline V gene (reference sequence). CDR3 length: 14 amino acids. This CDR3 is CAWSGGRTNQPQHF. As DNA, the CDR3 is TGTGCCTGGAGTGGGGGAAGGACGAATCAGCCCCAGCATTTT.

The chain is built from TRBV12-5 and TRBJ1-1; tentative D call: TRBD1 (5 bases). V lost 6 bases and J 0 bases, leaving 14 bases between the germline ends. Per germline, CDR1 LGHNT and CDR2 FRNRAP. The CDR3 is 15 amino acids. The CDR3 spells CASGSVGALNTEAFF. CDR3 DNA: TGTGCTAGTGGCTCGGTAGGGGCCCTGAACACTGAAGCTTTCTTT.

This clone was seen just once. This rearrangement joins TRBV11-3 to TRBJ1-1; 7 bases agree with TRBD1. The CDR3 consists of 12 residues. Per the germline V gene, CDR1 is SGHNT and CDR2 is YENEEA. The trim removed 5 bases at V and 5 bases at J, leaving 2 bases unmatched. The CDR3 nucleotides are TGTGCCAGCAGCGGACAGGAGACTGAAGCTTTCTTT. It translates to CASSGQETEAFF.

The V call is TRBV29-1, the J call TRBJ2-1, with D perhaps matching TRBD1 (6 bases). The V end lost 8 bases, the J end lost 6 bases, and 8 bases lay between the germline ends. The CDR3 contains 10 residues. Per germline, CDR1 SQVTM and CDR2 ANQGSEA. DNA for the CDR3: TGCAGCCCACAGGGCAATGAGCAGTTCTTC. Its protein is CSPQGNEQFF.

The chain joins TRBV7-9 to TRBJ2-7; 11 bases are a match to TRBD1. The CDR3 has 15 amino acids. Germline V gene data show CDR1 as SEHNR and CDR2 as FQNEAQ (reference sequence). With V trimmed by 3 bases and J by 3 bases, 4 bases remained unmatched. As DNA, the CDR3 is TGTGCCAGCAGCTTTAGGACAGGGGGCGACTACGAGCAGTACTTC. Its protein product is CASSFRTGGDYEQYF.

The chain links TRBV19 to TRBJ2-1; D is undetermined. This CDR3 is built from 17 residues. V lost 3 bases and J lost 0, with 15 bases in between. The germline V gene has CDR1 LNHDA and CDR2 SQIVND (reference sequence). Here the CDR3 reads CASSIHPDPSSYNEQFF. In DNA form, the CDR3 reads TGTGCCAGTAGTATTCACCCCGACCCAAGCTCCTACAATGAGCAGTTCTTC.

The CDR3 loop is CSVAGPSEKLFF. CDR3 nucleotides: TGCAGCGTTGCCGGGCCCTCTGAAAAACTGTTTTTT. This chain connects TRBV29-1 to TRBJ1-4; D not resolved. Germline V lookup: CDR1 SQVTM, CDR2 ANQGSEA. This CDR3 spans 12 amino acids. Trimming took 4 bases from V and 7 from J, leaving 10 bases between them.

About this clone itself: One junction end disagrees with the germline gene, perhaps due to a read error. This chain links TRBV7-7 with TRBJ2-5, with D uncertain. CDR3 length equals 13 residues. Germline lookup yields CDR1 SSHAT and CDR2 FNYEAQ (reference sequence). The CDR3 loop is CASSVDSMGTQYF. DNA for the CDR3: TGTGCTAGCAGCGTGGATTCAATGGGGACCCAGTACTTC.